Following are 10 T cell receptor beta chains from one sample sequenced in a study of cytomegalovirus exposure and HLA in healthy donors. Primers included in the PCR were 60 Vbeta and 13 Jbeta primers. Here immunoSEQ multiplex PCR was the method, and the copy in TCRdb shows in-frame clones only, minus some. In the table there are about 160,000 clones, 70% to 80% of which are singletons. Sequencing was performed on PBMCs. These receptors were collected from a man aged 35 to 55 in good health and CMV-seronegative.

This chain connects TRBV9 to TRBJ2-5, with D possibly being TRBD2 (6 bases). The CDR3 is 15 amino acids. Trimming stripped 4 bases from V and 5 bases from J, with 18 bases between. In germline, CDR1 is SGDLS, CDR2 YYNGEE. CDR3 sequence (DNA): TGTGCCAGCAGCCCTAACGGTACTAGCCGGGAGACCCAGTACTTC. Its protein is CASSPNGTSRETQYF.

This clone came up a few times. The CDR3 reads CASSTGQLDTGELFF. Here the CDR3 DNA reads TGTGCCAGCAGCACCGGACAGTTGGACACCGGGGAGCTGTTTTTT. The V and J genes are TRBV5-4 and TRBJ2-2, with a weak D call TRBD1 (6 bases). The V gene lost 4 bases and the J gene lost 3 bases, with 13 bases spanning the gap. Germline loops: CDR1 SGHNT, CDR2 YYREEE (reference sequence). The CDR3 is 15 residues long.

V gene TRBV19 combines with J gene TRBJ2-3; TRBD2 is a possible D gene (5 bases). Per the germline V gene, CDR1 is LNHDA and CDR2 is SQIVND (reference sequence). V lost 5 bases and J lost 0, with 15 bases in between. This CDR3 comprises 16 residues. The CDR3, as DNA: TGTGCCAGTAGTTATAAGGCTAGCCCTAGCACAGATACGCAGTATTTT. Its translation: CASSYKASPSTDTQYF.

The chain links TRBV18 to TRBJ1-1; tentative D call: TRBD1 (6 bases). CDR3 size: 15 residues. Germline assignment: CDR1 KGHSH and CDR2 LQKENI. Trimming took off 4 bases at V and 2 bases at J, with 14 bases between the two ends. The CDR3, as DNA: TGTGCCAGCTCACGCACCGGACAGAGAAACACTGAAGCTTTCTTT. Amino acid sequence: CASSRTGQRNTEAFF.

The chain uses TRBV29-1 and TRBJ2-5, with D maybe TRBD1 (6 bases). The CDR3 sequence is 13 residues long. Germline-derived CDR1 and CDR2 are SQVTM and ANQGSEA. The V end was cut by 8 bases, the J end by 4 bases, with 17 bases between. The DNA for the CDR3 is TGCAGCCTGGGGGCTAGTTCGGGAGAGACCCAGTACTTC. Translating gives CSLGASSGETQYF.

The chain carries TRBV25-1 and TRBJ2-1, with 8 bases matching TRBD2. Germline-derived CDR1 and CDR2 are MGHDK and SYGVNS. This CDR3 is 17 amino acids long. Trimming removed 2 bases from V and 1 base from J; junction bases left unmatched: 7. The CDR3 nucleotides are TGTGCCAGCAGTGAAAGGCTAGCGGGCGTATCCTACAATGAGCAGTTCTTC. Amino acid sequence: CASSERLAGVSYNEQFF.

The chain couples TRBV14 to TRBJ2-7; 9 bases are shared with TRBD1. The CDR3 has 17 residues. V gave up 1 base and J gave up 4 bases; unmatched junction bases: 11. Germline CDR1 and CDR2: SGHDN and FVKESK. The CDR3, as DNA: TGTGCCAGCAGCCAAGTTGAACGGACAGGGGAACCTTACGAGCAGTACTTC. Amino acid sequence: CASSQVERTGEPYEQYF.

The rearrangement uses TRBV11-1 and TRBJ1-1; TRBD1 matches 7 bases. Trimming removed 5 bases from V and 0 bases from J; junction bases left unmatched: 6. Germline CDR1 is SGHAT and CDR2 is FQDESV (reference sequence). CDR3 length: 15 residues. The CDR3 spells CASSAGQRLNTEAFF. The CDR3 DNA sequence: TGTGCCAGCAGCGCGGGACAGCGGTTGAACACTGAAGCTTTCTTT.

The gene calls are TRBV7-8 and TRBJ1-3; tentatively, D is TRBD1 (6 bases). This CDR3 region has 16 residues. V lost 4 bases, J lost 0 bases, and 13 bases lay in between. Looked up from germline, CDR1 is SGHVS and CDR2 is FQNEAQ. The CDR3 sequence is CASSWSTQGSGNTIYF. The CDR3 DNA reads as TGTGCCAGCAGCTGGAGTACACAGGGCTCTGGAAACACCATATATTTT. The variable domain in full, completed from reference TRBV7-8 and TRBJ1-3, reads GAGVSQSPRYKVAKRGQDVALRCDPISGHVSLFWYQQALGQGPEFLTYFQNEAQLDKSGLPSDRFFAERPEGSVSTLKIQRTQQEDSAVYLCASSWSTQGSGNTIYFGEGSWLTVV.

The genes are TRBV7-2 and TRBJ1-5; D is perhaps TRBD1 (6 bases). The length of the CDR3 is 14 residues. CDR1 and CDR2 (germline): SGHTA, FQGNSA. Trimming pared 5 bases from V and 6 bases from J, leaving 14 bases between. The CDR3 DNA sequence: TGTGCCAGCAGCCCTGTTGGGGGCGGTCAGCCCCAGCATTTT. This gives the protein CASSPVGGGQPQHF.